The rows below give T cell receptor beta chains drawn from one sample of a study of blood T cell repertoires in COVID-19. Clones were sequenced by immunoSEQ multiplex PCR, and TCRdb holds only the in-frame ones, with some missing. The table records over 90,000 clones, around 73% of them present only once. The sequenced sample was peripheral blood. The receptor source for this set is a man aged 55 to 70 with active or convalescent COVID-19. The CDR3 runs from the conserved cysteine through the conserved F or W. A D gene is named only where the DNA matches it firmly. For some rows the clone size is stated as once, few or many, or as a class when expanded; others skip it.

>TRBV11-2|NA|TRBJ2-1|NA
TGTGCCAGCAGCTTTCAGTACAATGAGCAGTTCTTC
CASSFQYNEQFF
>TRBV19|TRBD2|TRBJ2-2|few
TGTGCCAGTAGTATCGGCGGGAGGGTGTCCGGGGAGCTGTTTTTT
CASSIGGRVSGELFF
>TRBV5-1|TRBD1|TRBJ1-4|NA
TGCGCCAGCAGCCAAGGACCCCGGGACAGGGTTAAAAAACTGTTTTTT
CASSQGPRDRVKKLFF
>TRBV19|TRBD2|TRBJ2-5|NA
TGTGCCAGTAGTGTGGGGGGGAGCGACCAAGAGACCCAGTACTTC
CASSVGGSDQETQYF
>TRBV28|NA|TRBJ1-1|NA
TGTGCCAGCACAGCCGCGGACAGCTTGAACACTGAAGCTTTCTTT
CASTAADSLNTEAFF
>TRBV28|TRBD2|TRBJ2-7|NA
TGTGCCAGTCGGACTAGCGGGAGTTACGAGCAGTACTTC
CASRTSGSYEQYF
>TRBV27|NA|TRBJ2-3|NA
TGTGCCAGCAGTCCCCTGGACTCTACAGATACGCAGTATTTT
CASSPLDSTDTQYF
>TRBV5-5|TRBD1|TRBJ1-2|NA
TGTGCCAGCAGCTTGGTACCAGGGGGTGGAGGCTACACCTTC
CASSLVPGGGGYTF
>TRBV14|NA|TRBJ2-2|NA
TGTGCCAGCAGCCAGGCCCAAACCGGGGAGCTGTTTTTT
CASSQAQTGELFF
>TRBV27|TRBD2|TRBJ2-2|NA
TGTGCCAGCAGTCCCCCGGGACTAGCGGGAACAGGCACCGGGGAGCTGTTTTTT
CASSPPGLAGTGTGELFF
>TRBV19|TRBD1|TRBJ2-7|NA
TGTGCCAGTAGTATAGCGGCTCTCGGACAGGGGGCGAGCGAGCAGTACTTC
CASSIAALGQGASEQYF
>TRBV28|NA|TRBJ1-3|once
TGTGCCAGCAGTTTACCGGGGGACCCTGGAAACACCATATATTTT
CASSLPGDPGNTIYF
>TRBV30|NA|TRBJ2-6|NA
TGTGCCTGGGCCAGGGGATCGGGGGCCAACGTCCTGACTTTC
CAWARGSGANVLTF
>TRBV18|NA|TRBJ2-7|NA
TGTGCCAGCTCACCAAACCACGGGACTCCGGGAGAGCAGTACTTC
CASSPNHGTPGEQYF
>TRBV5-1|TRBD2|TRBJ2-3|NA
TGCGCCAGCAGCTTGGGACTAGCGGGAGCGGGCACAGATACGCAGTATTTT
CASSLGLAGAGTDTQYF
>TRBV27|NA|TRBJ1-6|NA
TGTGCCAGCCGTGGGCCGATTACGAATTCACCCCTCCACTTT
CASRGPITNSPLHF
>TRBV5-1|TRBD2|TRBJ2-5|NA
TGCGCCAGCAGCTTGGCCGCTAGCGGGAGGGAAGAGACCCAGTACTTC
CASSLAASGREETQYF
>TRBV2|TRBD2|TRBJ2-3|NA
TGTGCCAGCAGCGATATGGGGGGGGATACGCAGTATTTT
CASSDMGGDTQYF
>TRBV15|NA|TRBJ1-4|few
TGTGCCACCAGCAGAGACAGGGCCACTAATGAAAAACTGTTTTTT
CATSRDRATNEKLFF
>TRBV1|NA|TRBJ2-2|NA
TGCACCAGCAGCCAAGCTCTGACTAGCGGGAGGGTCAAAGGTTTCGGGGAGCTGTTTTTT
CTSSQALTSGRVKGFGELFF
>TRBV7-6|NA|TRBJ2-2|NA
TGTGCCAGCAGCTTAGTCGCGAGTTCGAACACCGGGGAGCTGTTTTTT
CASSLVASSNTGELFF
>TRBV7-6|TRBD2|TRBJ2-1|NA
TGTGCCAGCAGCCAGGGGGTAGCGGGAGTCAGAGAGCAGTTCTTC
CASSQGVAGVREQFF
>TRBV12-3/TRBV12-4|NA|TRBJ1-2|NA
TGTGCCAGCAGCCCGGGGAACTATGGCTACACCTTC
CASSPGNYGYTF
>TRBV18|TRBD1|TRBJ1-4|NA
TGTGCCAGCTCACCCCCGGACAGGAGGGAAAAACTGTTTTTT
CASSPPDRREKLFF
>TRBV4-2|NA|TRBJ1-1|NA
TGTGCCAGCAGCCAAGACAGGGGAAACACTGAAGCTTTCTTT
CASSQDRGNTEAFF
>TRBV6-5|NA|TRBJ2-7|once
TGTGCCAGCCAGACCCTGAGGGAGCAGTACTTC
CASQTLREQYF
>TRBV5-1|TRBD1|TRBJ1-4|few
TGCGCCAGCCAAGGAGACAGGGGGGAAAAACTGTTTTTT
CASQGDRGEKLFF
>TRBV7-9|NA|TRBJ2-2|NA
TGTGCCAGCACCTCTGGGGAGCTGTTTTTT
CASTSGELFF
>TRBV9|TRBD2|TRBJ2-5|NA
TGTGCCAGCAGCGTAGCTGGAATAGCGGGAGCAGAGACCCAGTACTTC
CASSVAGIAGAETQYF
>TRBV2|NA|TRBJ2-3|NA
TGTGCCAGCAGTGAGGAGAACCGCGGGCCCTTCACAGATACGCAGTATTTT
CASSEENRGPFTDTQYF
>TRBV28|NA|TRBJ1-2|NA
TGTGCCAGCCGGGCCCTGGGGGGGGGAAGGGTCTATGGCTACACCTTC
CASRALGGGRVYGYTF
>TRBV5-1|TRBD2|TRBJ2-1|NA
TGCGCCAGCAGCTTAGTTGCGGGAGGTAGCTACAATGAGCAGTTCTTC
CASSLVAGGSYNEQFF
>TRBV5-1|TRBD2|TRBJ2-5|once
TGCGCCAGCAGCTTAGCGGGAGGGCCGGGGGAGACCCAGTACTTC
CASSLAGGPGETQYF
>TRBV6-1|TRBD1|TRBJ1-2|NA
TGTGCCAGCAGTGAAACTGACAGGGGGTATGGCTACACCTTC
CASSETDRGYGYTF
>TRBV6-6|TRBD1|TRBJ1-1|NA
TGTGCCAGCAGGGACAGGGTTAAGAACACTGAAGCTTTCTTT
CASRDRVKNTEAFF
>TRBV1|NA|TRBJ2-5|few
TGCACCAGCAGCCTACCGACTAGCGGGACCCAAGAGACCCAGTACTTC
CTSSLPTSGTQETQYF
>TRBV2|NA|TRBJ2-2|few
TGTGCCAGCAGGGCGGGCACGAACACCGGGGAGCTGTTTTTT
CASRAGTNTGELFF
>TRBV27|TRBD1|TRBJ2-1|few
TGTGCCAGCAGTCCCTTGGGACAGGGATCGGTTGAGCAGTTCTTC
CASSPLGQGSVEQFF
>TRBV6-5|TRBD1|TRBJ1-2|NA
TGTGCCAGCACTTTACAGGGGGCGGGAGGCTACACCTTC
CASTLQGAGGYTF
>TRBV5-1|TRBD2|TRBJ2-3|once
TGCGCCAGCAGCTTGGGGAGGGCAGCGGGAGGGCCGACAGATACGCAGTATTTT
CASSLGRAAGGPTDTQYF
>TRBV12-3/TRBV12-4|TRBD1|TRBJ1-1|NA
TGTGCCAGCAGCAACCAGGGGGCGCGGGAAGCTTTCTTT
CASSNQGAREAFF
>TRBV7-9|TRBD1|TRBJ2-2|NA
TGTGCCAGCAGCTTGGCCCGGACAGGGGGCTATTCCGGGGAGCTGTTTTTT
CASSLARTGGYSGELFF
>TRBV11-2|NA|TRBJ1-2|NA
TGTGCCAGCAGCTCATCCCCTCACAGTGCTAACTATGGCTACACCTTC
CASSSSPHSANYGYTF
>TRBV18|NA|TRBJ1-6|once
TGTGCCAGCTCAGTGGAGAGGTCGAACTATAATTCACCCCTCCACTTT
CASSVERSNYNSPLHF
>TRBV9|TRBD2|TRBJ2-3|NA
TGTGCCAGCAGCGTAGTAGCGGGAGGGCCCACAGATACGCAGTATTTT
CASSVVAGGPTDTQYF
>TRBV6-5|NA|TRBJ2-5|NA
TGTGCCAGCAGTAATACAGGGTACCAAGAGACCCAGTACTTC
CASSNTGYQETQYF
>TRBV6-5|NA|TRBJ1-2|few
TGTGCCAGCAGTTTTACCCCCTGGACATCCTGCACCTTC
CASSFTPWTSCTF
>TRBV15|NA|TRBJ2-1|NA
TGTGCCACCAGCAGAGACAGGGGTGGCTACAATGAGCAGTTCTTC
CATSRDRGGYNEQFF
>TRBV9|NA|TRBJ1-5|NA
TGTGCCAGCAGCGTAGAAGGGGATAGCAATCAGCCCCAGCATTTT
CASSVEGDSNQPQHF
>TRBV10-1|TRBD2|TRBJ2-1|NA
TGCGCCAGCAGTGATCGGAAAGCGGGATCCTACAATGAGCAGTTCTTC
CASSDRKAGSYNEQFF
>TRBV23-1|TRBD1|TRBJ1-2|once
TGCGCCAGCCACCTATGGGGGACAGGGGGACGCGCTAACTATGGCTACACCTTC
CASHLWGTGGRANYGYTF
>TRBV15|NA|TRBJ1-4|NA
TGTGCCACCAGCAGCAGAGACACGAATGAAAAACTGTTTTTT
CATSSRDTNEKLFF
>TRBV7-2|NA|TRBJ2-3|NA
TGTGCCAGCAGGGCCGGCGGCAGCAGCACAGATACGCAGTATTTT
CASRAGGSSTDTQYF
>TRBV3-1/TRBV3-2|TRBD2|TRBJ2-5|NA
TGTGCCAGCAGCCAAGATTCTCGAAGGCAGCGGGAGCCCTATAGGGAGACCCAGTACTTC
CASSQDSRRQREPYRETQYF